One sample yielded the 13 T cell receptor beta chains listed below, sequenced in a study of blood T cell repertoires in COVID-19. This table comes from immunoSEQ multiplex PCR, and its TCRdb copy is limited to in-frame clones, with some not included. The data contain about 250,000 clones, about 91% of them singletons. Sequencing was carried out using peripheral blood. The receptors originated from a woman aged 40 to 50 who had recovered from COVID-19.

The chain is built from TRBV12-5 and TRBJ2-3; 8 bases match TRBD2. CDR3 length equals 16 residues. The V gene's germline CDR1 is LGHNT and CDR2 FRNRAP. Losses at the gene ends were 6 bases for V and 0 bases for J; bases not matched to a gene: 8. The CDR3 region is CASGSGTRSSTDTQYF. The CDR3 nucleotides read TGTGCTAGTGGCTCCGGGACTAGAAGTAGCACAGATACGCAGTATTTT.

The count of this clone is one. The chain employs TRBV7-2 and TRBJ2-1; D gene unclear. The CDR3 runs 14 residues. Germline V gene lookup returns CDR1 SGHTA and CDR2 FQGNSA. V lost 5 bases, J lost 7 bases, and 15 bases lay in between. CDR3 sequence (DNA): TGTGCCAGCAGCCCACCCTACCGGGTGAATGAGCAGTTCTTC. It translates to CASSPPYRVNEQFF.

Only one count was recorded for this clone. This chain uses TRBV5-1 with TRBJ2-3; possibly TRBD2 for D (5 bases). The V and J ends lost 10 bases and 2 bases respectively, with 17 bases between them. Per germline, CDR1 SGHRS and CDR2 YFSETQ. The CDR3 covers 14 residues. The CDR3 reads CAEEDGGFTDTQYF. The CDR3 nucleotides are TGCGCCGAAGAGGATGGCGGGTTCACAGATACGCAGTATTTT.

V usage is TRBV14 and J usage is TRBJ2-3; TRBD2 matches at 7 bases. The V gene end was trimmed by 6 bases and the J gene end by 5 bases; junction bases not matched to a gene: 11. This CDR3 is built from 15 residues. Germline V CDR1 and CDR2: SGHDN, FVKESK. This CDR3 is CASSLSGRRVDTQYF. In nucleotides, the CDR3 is TGTGCCAGCAGTTTATCCGGGAGGAGGGTAGATACGCAGTATTTT.

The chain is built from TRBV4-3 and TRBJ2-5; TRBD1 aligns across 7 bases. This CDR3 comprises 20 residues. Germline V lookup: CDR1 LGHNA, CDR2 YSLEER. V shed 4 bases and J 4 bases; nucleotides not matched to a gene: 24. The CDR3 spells CASSPVPQGTLEGLRETQYF. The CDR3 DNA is TGCGCCAGCAGCCCAGTCCCACAGGGGACCTTGGAAGGCCTTAGAGAGACCCAGTACTTC.

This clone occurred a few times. The CDR3 sequence is CASSVDGHNEQFF. In DNA, the CDR3 is TGTGCCAGCAGCGTAGACGGTCACAATGAGCAGTTCTTC. V gene TRBV9 combines with J gene TRBJ2-1; D not certain. The CDR3 sequence is 13 residues long. Germline values: CDR1 SGDLS, CDR2 YYNGEE. V was clipped by 0 bases and J by 5 bases, with 6 bases between them. Looking up the rest from reference TRBV9 and TRBJ2-1 gives the full variable domain: DSGVTQTPKHLITATGQRVTLRCSPRSGDLSVYWYQQSLDQGLQFLIQYYNGEERAKGNILERFSAQQFPDLHSELNLSSLELGDSALYFCASSVDGHNEQFFGPGTRLTVL.

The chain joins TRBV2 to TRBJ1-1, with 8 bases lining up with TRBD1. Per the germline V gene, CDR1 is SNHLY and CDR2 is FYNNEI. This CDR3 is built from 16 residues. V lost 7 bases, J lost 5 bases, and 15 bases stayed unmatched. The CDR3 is CASKDEAGGARTEAFF. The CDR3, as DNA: TGTGCCAGCAAGGACGAAGCAGGGGGCGCGCGAACTGAAGCTTTCTTT.

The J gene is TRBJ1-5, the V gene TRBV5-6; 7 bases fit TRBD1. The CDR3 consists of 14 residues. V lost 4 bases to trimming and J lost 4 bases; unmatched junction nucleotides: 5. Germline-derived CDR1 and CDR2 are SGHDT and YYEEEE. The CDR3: CASSRDSENQPQHF. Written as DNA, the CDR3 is TGTGCCAGCAGCCGGGACAGCGAAAATCAGCCCCAGCATTTT. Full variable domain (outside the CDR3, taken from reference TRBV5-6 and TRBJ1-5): DAGVTQSPTHLIKTRGQQVTLRCSPKSGHDTVSWYQQALGQGPQFIFQYYEEEERQRGNFPDRFSGHQFPNYSSELNVNALLLGDSALYLCASSRDSENQPQHFGDGTRLSIL.

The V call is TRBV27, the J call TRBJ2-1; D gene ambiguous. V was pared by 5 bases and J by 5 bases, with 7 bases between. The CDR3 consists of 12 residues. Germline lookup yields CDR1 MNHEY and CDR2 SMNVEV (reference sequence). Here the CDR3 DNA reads TGTGCCAGCAGTCCCACAAACAATGAGCAGTTCTTC. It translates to CASSPTNNEQFF.

The CDR3: CASSLRRGHQETQYF. The CDR3 DNA reads as TGTGCCAGCAGTTTAAGGCGGGGGCACCAAGAGACCCAGTACTTC. The chain employs TRBV27 and TRBJ2-5, with a possible D match to TRBD2 (7 bases). Trimming cost V 2 bases and J 0 bases, with 10 bases left between them. Germline V gene sequence: CDR1 MNHEY, CDR2 SMNVEV (reference sequence). The CDR3 runs 15 residues.

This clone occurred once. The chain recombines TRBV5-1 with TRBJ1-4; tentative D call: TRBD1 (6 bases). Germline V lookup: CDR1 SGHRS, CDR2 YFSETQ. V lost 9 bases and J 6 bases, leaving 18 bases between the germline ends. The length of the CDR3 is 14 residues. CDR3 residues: CATRPGGGYEKLFF. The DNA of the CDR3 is TGCGCCACCAGGCCGGGAGGGGGATATGAAAAACTGTTTTTT.

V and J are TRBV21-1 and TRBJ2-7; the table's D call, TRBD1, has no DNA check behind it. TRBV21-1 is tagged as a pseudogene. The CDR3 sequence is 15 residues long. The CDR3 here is CASSNGQGLDYEQYF. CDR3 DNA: TGTGCCAGCAGCAATGGACAGGGGCTAGACTACGAGCAGTACTTC.

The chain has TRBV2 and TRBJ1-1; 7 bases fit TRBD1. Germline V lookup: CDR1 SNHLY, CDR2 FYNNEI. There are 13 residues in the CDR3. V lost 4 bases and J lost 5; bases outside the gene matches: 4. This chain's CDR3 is CASSGQGSTEAFF. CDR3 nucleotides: TGTGCCAGCAGTGGACAGGGAAGTACTGAAGCTTTCTTT.